The subject of this entry is one TCR beta chain. This entry comes from a study of blood T cell repertoires in COVID-19. Study in general: Spain, Italy and the United States supplied samples that represented acute and convalescent COVID-19.

CDR1 and CDR2 (germline): MRHNA, SNTAGT. The junction had 7 bases not matched to a gene; V was cut back by 7 bases and J by 2 bases. The CDR3 length is 14 residues. Authors' methods: Reference gene primer amplification in the assay estimated nucleated cell counts. Sequenced by immunoSEQ multiplex PCR; TCRdb stores in-frame clones only, minus some. Clone size and the V and J calls come from that table; the DNA yielded D and trimming. The sample shows approximately 290,000 clones, approximately 83% of them seen only once. This rearrangement joins TRBV6-4 to TRBJ1-2; 7 nucleotides agree with TRBD1. The sample taken for sequencing was PBMCs or T cells enriched from blood (not recorded which). This receptor was taken from a young woman who had recovered from COVID-19. CDR3 sequence reads: CASTPTRGNYGYTF. The CDR3 nucleotides are TGTGCCAGCACTCCGACCAGGGGGAACTATGGCTACACCTTC.